This TCR beta chain was sequenced for a study of molecular identifiers for immune sequencing clone quantification. Regarding the study as a whole: Clones above 20 RNA copies contained over 97% of effector molecules but under 1% of naive ones. Reportedly, one cell's Jurkat TCR RNA was detected within 1,100,000 naive CD8 cells.

Worth noting for this clonotype: Its antigen is as yet unknown.

The CD8+CD4-CCR7+CD45RA+ phenotype defined the sorted naive CD8 T cells. The CDR3 contains 16 residues. The V segment lost 4 bases and the J segment 1 base; nucleotides outside the gene matches: 8. Germline V gene lookup returns CDR1 PRHDT and CDR2 FYEKMQ (reference sequence). Methods described previously, with TCR primers listed, were used for bulk TCR libraries. MiXCR was run by TCRdb on the PCR reads, yielding one entry per CDR3 protein. The sample includes roughly 100,000 distinct CDR3 sequences, around 37% seen only once; the top ten take approximately 9.8%. Sequencing was carried out using naive CD8+ T cells from blood, with Jurkat cell RNA spiked in. Subset denoted: FACS-sorted CD8+CD4-CCR7+CD45RA+ naive T cells. The chain couples TRBV13 to TRBJ2-3; 7 positions match TRBD1. The clonotype was recovered from a human donor in good health. Some libraries in this study had Jurkat cell RNA spiked in. The CDR3 loop reads CASSSRGSTRTDTQYF. DNA for the CDR3: TGTGCCAGCAGCTCCAGGGGGAGCACCCGCACAGATACGCAGTATTTT.